This TCR beta chain stems from a study of cytomegalovirus exposure and HLA in healthy donors. Study-wide results and caveats: Immune exposure information available was restricted to CMV serostatus. Later on, a genetic analysis was performed. It linked a missense variant in DCLRE1C with V- and J-gene trimming of TCR beta. Generally TCR sequences proved uncommon, though certain public TCRs appeared in numerous donors.

With respect to this clone: Its specificity is unknown.

In the PCR, 60 Vbeta and 13 Jbeta primers were used. Method: immunoSEQ multiplex PCR; TCRdb's copy keeps in-frame clones and lacks some. The data show some 150,000 clones, about 64% seen once. These donors counted as nominally healthy when sampled, but unrecorded immune exposures were likely. Trimming at V came to 7 bases and at J to 6 bases, leaving 20 bases not matched to a gene. The CDR3 length is 17 residues. Germline lookup yields CDR1 MNHEY and CDR2 SMNVEV (reference sequence). This sequence was found in a man aged 60-69 years in good health and CMV-seronegative. The chain is built from TRBV27 and TRBJ1-2; 7 bases fit TRBD1. Sequencing was performed on PBMCs. CDR3 in DNA: TGTGCCAGCACCGATTTGACCGCAGGGGGAAGGGCTCATGGCTACACCTTC. This gives the protein CASTDLTAGGRAHGYTF.